The T cell receptor beta chain under discussion was sequenced for a study of T-cell reconstitution after alpha-beta-depleted transplantation in children. The V and J ends lost 6 bases and 4 bases, in that order; junction bases with no gene match: 5. The CDR3 extends over 13 amino acids. The V gene's germline CDR1 is MNHNS and CDR2 SASEGT. This sample's TCRbeta library carried unique molecular identifier barcodes. TCRdb re-analysed the PCR reads in MiXCR, keeping a single row per CDR3 protein. The sample includes 130,000 to 150,000 distinct CDR3 sequences, about 9% seen only once; the top ten take 15% to 20%.

This material consisted of PBMCs, mostly from graft donor cells, taken 180 days after TCRalphabeta/CD19-depleted stem cell transplant. This chain connects TRBV6-1 to TRBJ1-2; 7 bases are shared with TRBD1. The sequence was collected from a female patient aged 2-9 years who had a stem cell transplant for congenital amegakaryocytic thrombocytopenia, so the T cells may come from the graft donor. The CDR3 coding sequence is TGTGCCAGCAGCAGGGAGGGGGCCTATGGCTACACCTTC. Its translation is CASSREGAYGYTF.